This record covers a single T cell receptor (beta chain). This sample was included in a study of PD-L1 blockade in urothelial cancer. The CDR3 is 13 amino acids. Germline loops: CDR1 MNHEY, CDR2 SVGAGI. The J segment lost 8 bases and the V segment lost 7 bases, leaving 8 bases of the junction unmatched. Sequenced by immunoSEQ multiplex PCR; TCRdb stores in-frame clones only, minus some. Counted here are about 84,000 clones, around 76% occurring once; the ten biggest clones make up more than 8%. The chain links TRBV6-5 to TRBJ1-1, with TRBD1 identical over 9 bases. The sequence was obtained from a man in his 70s with urothelial cancer. The sequenced sample was PBMCs, obtained around atezolizumab (anti-PD-L1) treatment. The CDR3 reads CASTKQGASEAFF. As DNA, the CDR3 is TGTGCCAGCACTAAACAGGGGGCATCGGAAGCTTTCTTT.